These T cell receptor beta chains were read from a single sample in a study of CD8 T cells in ankylosing spondylitis. Each CDR3 protein is one row after TCRdb ran MiXCR on the 5' RACE reads. The sample lists hundreds of thousands of distinct CDR3 sequences; about 15% were seen once. Sequenced: blood, either unsorted or a sorted T cell fraction (not recorded which). The receptors stem from a male donor with ankylosing spondylitis. Each CDR3 is given with its conserved first and last residue. Fields, in order: V gene, J gene, CDR3 length, D gene, clone size, CDR3 protein, CDR3 DNA. D genes are given only for firm matches. Expanded clones get a size class; other rows say once, few or many, or leave the size out.

>TRBV27|TRBJ1-2|14|NA|NA
CASSLGPRGGGYTF
TGTGCCAGCAGCCTGGGTCCTCGGGGGGGTGGCTACACCTTC
>TRBV27|TRBJ2-7|14|NA|NA
CASSFGHTNPEQYF
TGTGCCAGCAGTTTTGGGCACACGAACCCCGAGCAGTACTTC
>TRBV4-1|TRBJ2-2|16|TRBD2|many
CASSQGLAGGTGELFF
TGCGCCAGCAGCCAAGGGCTAGCGGGGGGGACCGGGGAGCTGTTTTTT
>TRBV20-1|TRBJ1-1|15|NA|few
CSAREATVMNTEAFF
TGCAGTGCTAGAGAGGCGACAGTCATGAACACTGAAGCTTTCTTT
>TRBV6-1|TRBJ2-7|14|NA|NA
CASAQGETTYEQYF
TGTGCCAGCGCCCAGGGAGAAACGACCTACGAGCAGTACTTC
>TRBV20-1|TRBJ1-1|13|NA|NA
CSARGRVATEAFF
TGCAGTGCTAGAGGCAGGGTTGCCACTGAAGCTTTCTTT
>TRBV15|TRBJ2-7|15|NA|few
CPTSRTQGGHYEQYF
TGTCCCACCAGCCGAACACAGGGTGGTCACTACGAGCAGTACTTC
>TRBV4-1|TRBJ2-3|16|TRBD2|few
CASRIGTSGFTDTQYF
TGCGCCAGCAGAATCGGGACTAGCGGATTCACAGATACGCAGTATTTT
>TRBV20-1|TRBJ2-3|15|TRBD1|few
CSAPRQGLTTDTQYF
TGCAGTGCTCCCCGACAGGGGTTGACGACAGATACGCAGTATTTT
>TRBV5-1|TRBJ2-2|15|NA|few
CASSLTASAAGELFF
TGCGCCAGCAGCTTGACAGCTTCGGCCGCCGGGGAGCTGTTTTTT
>TRBV2|TRBJ2-3|15|TRBD1|NA
CASSEEGGMGDTQYF
TGTGCCAGCAGTGAAGAAGGGGGCATGGGAGATACGCAGTATTTT
>TRBV14|TRBJ1-2|11|NA|NA
CASSQGTGYTF
TGTGCCAGCAGCCAAGGAACAGGCTACACCTTC
>TRBV28|TRBJ1-5|20|TRBD1|NA
CASSLPFWTGRPRNNQPQHF
TGTGCCAGCAGTTTACCCTTCTGGACAGGCCGCCCCCGAAACAATCAGCCCCAGCATTTT
>TRBV7-9|TRBJ2-7|17|TRBD2|NA
CASSPSGGRANSYEQYF
TGTGCCAGCAGCCCCTCGGGGGGGCGGGCGAATTCCTACGAGCAGTACTTC
>TRBV20-1|TRBJ2-1|11|NA|NA
CSATQQLEQFF
TGCAGTGCTACCCAGCAACTTGAGCAGTTCTTC
>TRBV6-1|TRBJ2-5|13|TRBD2|NA
CATKAGGIETQYF
TGTGCCACCAAAGCGGGGGGCATCGAGACCCAGTACTTC
>TRBV20-1|TRBJ2-7|15|TRBD1|few
CSARDSKGGGYEQYF
TGCAGTGCTAGAGATTCTAAAGGGGGCGGCTACGAGCAGTACTTC
>TRBV13|TRBJ2-3|14|NA|few
CASSPPDNRDTQYF
TGTGCCAGCAGCCCTCCCGATAATAGAGATACGCAGTATTTT
>TRBV14|TRBJ1-1|17|NA|NA
CASSQEPQVALYTEAFF
TGTGCCAGCAGCCAAGAACCACAGGTCGCTTTATATACTGAAGCTTTCTTT
>TRBV27|TRBJ1-6|19|NA|few
CASSFSSIGIMGLNSPLHF
TGTGCCAGCAGTTTCTCGTCGATTGGTATTATGGGGCTGAATTCACCCCTCCACTTT
>TRBV5-1|TRBJ2-3|15|NA|NA
CASSQDYRITDTQYF
TGCGCCAGCAGCCAAGATTACCGGATCACAGATACGCAGTATTTT
>TRBV7-9|TRBJ1-1|15|NA|NA
CASSREGRVNTEAFF
TGTGCCAGCAGCCGGGAGGGGCGGGTGAACACTGAAGCTTTCTTT
>TRBV20-1|TRBJ2-7|12|NA|NA
CSPYRVSYEQYF
TGCAGTCCATACAGGGTCTCCTACGAGCAGTACTTC
>TRBV7-9|TRBJ2-7|16|TRBD2|NA
CASSPIAGGSSYEQYF
TGTGCCAGCAGCCCGATAGCGGGGGGGTCCTCCTACGAGCAGTACTTC
>TRBV11-2|TRBJ1-4|15|NA|many
CASSFSGGQNGKLFF
TGTGCCAGCAGCTTTTCCGGCGGTCAGAATGGAAAACTGTTTTTT
>TRBV2|TRBJ1-4|12|NA|few
CASRQNTEKLFF
TGTGCCAGCAGACAGAATACTGAAAAACTGTTTTTT
>TRBV6-4|TRBJ1-1|13|NA|NA
CASSDSKGGRAFF
TGTGCCAGCAGTGATTCGAAAGGGGGTCGAGCTTTCTTT